This T cell receptor beta chain was found in a study of T cell responses to AZD1222 COVID-19 vaccine (dated by TCRdb to about 2021). At the level of the whole study: A total of more than 230 trial participants underwent TCR sequencing, of whom roughly 210 had received two doses of AZD1222 and some 25 had received two doses of the MenACWY control vaccine. Trial participants were enrolled by age into 18-55, 56-69 and 70-plus year subgroups, with 148, 28 and 57 TCR-sequenced participants respectively. What the work shows at the level of the full study, not this receptor alone: The whole spike protein was spanned by vaccine-associated CD4 TCRs, and dominant responses were seen in regions 160-218 and 743-854. No day 14 peak-response samples were available, so repertoires were characterized only after the peak T cell response. Conclusions about previously exposed vaccinees are limited because only a handful of AZD1222 recipients were SARS-CoV-2 seropositive at baseline. Epitopes outside the regions mutated in the B.1.351 and B.1.1.7 variants were reportedly recognized by nearly half of the unique spike-specific TCRs. After two AZD1222 doses, spike-specific TCR breadth and depth were significantly higher than at day 0 and than in MenACWY recipients. In the small 56-69-year group, the increase in depth fell short of significance, most likely because of low power. Most participants were white British and females outnumbered males, and the authors suggested that clonal diversity may have been underestimated.

The CDR3 regions of human TCRbeta chains were analyzed by immunosequencing. The study's own analysis went as follows. TCRs in the repertoires were compared against a reference library of SARS-CoV-2-specific TCRs that had been generated with the MIRA antigen-specificity platform. Breadth was defined as the fraction of unique TCRs that were SARS-CoV-2-associated, and depth was defined as the fraction of total T cells that were SARS-CoV-2-associated. Using the MIRA data, each spike-specific TCR was mapped to the spike region that the TCR reacts to and placed in a CD4 or CD8 class. Log10-transformed breadth and depth values were compared by one-way ANOVA with Sidak's multiple comparisons tests. Sourced from immuneACCESS, this table was stored by TCRdb with only in-frame sequences that have V and J called. A share of the clones is absent; for the studies checked, an unresolved V gene accounts for under half, and the remainder has no known explanation. That table furnishes V, J and clone size, whereas the DNA furnished D and trimming. The sample data list approximately 67,000 clones, and about four fifths of these were observed just once. Clones ranked in the top ten supply 6.5% of the sample.

On this clone itself: The antigen it binds to is not known. Base qualities are not at hand, and no much larger clone is one base apart.

The label giving this sample's time point can be read as: about 28 days (+/-7) after the second vaccine dose. AZD1222 recipients whose second dose came at about 4 weeks and those whose second dose came at about 12 weeks were combined into one group, since spike-specific TCR depth and breadth did not differ between the two schedules. Vaccinee samples came from UK trials COV001 and COV002, including a single-blind randomized controlled phase 2/3 trial of AZD1222 (ChAdOx1 nCoV-19) in healthy adults. Trial participant PBMC samples were collected at day 0 and day 28 after the second dose for TCRbeta chain sequencing. The V end loses 0 bases and the J end loses 6 bases, and a stretch of 12 bases separates them. Reading from cysteine to phenylalanine, the CDR3 counts 14 amino acids. Only CDR3 DNA remains: 42 bases, in frame from the first base. CDR1 and CDR2, looked up from the germline V gene, are SGDLS and YYNGEE.

Rearrangement joined TRBV9 to TRBJ2-5; the D gene assignment is ambiguous. The sequence was obtained from an adult who received the AZD1222 COVID-19 vaccine. Sequenced here: peripheral blood, sampled 28 days after the second AZD1222 dose. The sequenced DNA is TGTGCCAGCAGCGTAGGGGGTAGTATACAGACCCAGTACTTC. Its translation is CASSVGGSIQTQYF. With the rest looked up from the reference TRBV9 and TRBJ2-5 genes rather than sequenced, the full variable domain is DSGVTQTPKHLITATGQRVTLRCSPRSGDLSVYWYQQSLDQGLQFLIQYYNGEERAKGNILERFSAQQFPDLHSELNLSSLELGDSALYFCASSVGGSIQTQYFGPGTRLLVL.